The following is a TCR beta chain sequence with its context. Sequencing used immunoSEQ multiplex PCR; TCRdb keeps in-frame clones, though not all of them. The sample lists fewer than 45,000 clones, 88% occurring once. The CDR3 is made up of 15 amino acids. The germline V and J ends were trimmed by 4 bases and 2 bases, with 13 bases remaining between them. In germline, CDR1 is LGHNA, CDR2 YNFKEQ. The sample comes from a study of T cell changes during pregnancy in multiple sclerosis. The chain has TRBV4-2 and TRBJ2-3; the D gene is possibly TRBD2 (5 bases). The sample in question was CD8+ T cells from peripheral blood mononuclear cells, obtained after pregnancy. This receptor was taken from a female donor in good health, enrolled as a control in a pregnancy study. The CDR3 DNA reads TGTGCCAGCAGCCCTCAATCTCGGGACACAGATACGCAGTATTTT. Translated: CASSPQSRDTDTQYF.